The T cell receptor (beta chain) described here comes from a study of technical replicates of blood from a handful of donors. The protocol was immunoSEQ multiplex PCR, while the TCRdb copy is restricted to in-frame clones and leaves out a portion. The sample includes fewer than 85,000 clones, approximately 94% of them seen just once. The length of the CDR3 is 17 residues. The V end lost 0 bases, the J end lost 2 bases, and 13 bases lay between the germline ends. Germline assignment: CDR1 MGHRA and CDR2 YSYEKL. The V gene is TRBV4-1, the J gene TRBJ2-2, with D maybe TRBD2 (5 bases). This receptor was taken from a human donor in good health. Sequenced material: T cells isolated from PBMCs. CDR3 loop: CASSQESSGANTGELFF. DNA for the CDR3: TGCGCCAGCAGCCAAGAATCCAGCGGAGCAAACACCGGGGAGCTGTTTTTT.